This T cell receptor beta chain was sequenced during a study of T cell changes during pregnancy in multiple sclerosis. The repertoire was sequenced with immunoSEQ multiplex PCR; TCRdb's copy has only in-frame clones and lacks some. This table has about 64,000 clones, 95% to 97% appearing once. Trimming took 4 bases from V and 3 from J; bases not matched to a gene: 6. The CDR3 totals 15 residues. Germline lookup yields CDR1 MGHRA and CDR2 YSYEKL. The receptor was derived from a female donor with multiple sclerosis, enrolled in a pregnancy study. The sequences come from CD8+ T cells from peripheral blood mononuclear cells, collected after pregnancy. This chain joins TRBV4-1 and TRBJ2-7, with TRBD2 matching over 10 bases. The CDR3 protein is CASSPIAGGIYEQYF. CDR3 nucleotides: TGCGCCAGCAGCCCTATAGCGGGAGGCATCTACGAGCAGTACTTC.